A selection of T cell receptor beta chains follows, all from one sample in a study of shared clonotypes between healthy human individuals. Here immunoSEQ multiplex PCR was the method, and the copy in TCRdb shows in-frame clones only, minus some. Seen here are approximately 500,000 clones, about 78% observed once, and the top ten hold approximately 12%. Sequencing was carried out using PBMCs. These receptors originate from a middle-aged woman in good health. Some clones in this sample may be carry-over from other donors' samples. Each CDR3 is given with its conserved first and last residue.

V gene	J gene	CDR3 protein
TRBV29-1	TRBJ2-5	CSVFGTGYQETQYF
TRBV7-8	TRBJ1-2	CASSLAPAGGGYTF
TRBV7-2	TRBJ2-5	CASSSGPRETQYF
TRBV11-2	TRBJ2-4	CASSGLAGIFLAKNIQYF
TRBV28	TRBJ1-2	CASSLSANYGYTF
TRBV4-3	TRBJ2-3	CASSYGLAGTDTQYF
TRBV6-4	TRBJ2-2	CASSDSVGSGELFF
TRBV19	TRBJ1-5	CASSASVGNQHF
TRBV11-3	TRBJ2-1	CASSLDSYNEQFF
TRBV27	TRBJ2-7	CASSPRVLSSYEQYF
TRBV11-2	TRBJ2-7	CASSLGVGLYEQYF
TRBV6-1	TRBJ2-7	CASTGGSYEQYF
TRBV5-1	TRBJ1-3	CASSPEGGLPGNTIYF
TRBV27	TRBJ2-1	CASSLRGGLAGTEQFF
TRBV11-2	TRBJ2-1	CASSPLGRAGYNEQFF
TRBV11-1	TRBJ2-7	CASSQYSGMGLEQYF
TRBV4-2	TRBJ2-7	CASSQASWGSPRLEYF
TRBV7-2	TRBJ2-1	CASSPTSMGNEQFF
TRBV7-8	TRBJ2-1	CASSPLGLGYNEQFF
TRBV7-3	TRBJ2-3	CASSLGVTSTDTQYF
TRBV6-5	TRBJ2-5	CASSYSLSHQETQYF
TRBV5-4	TRBJ2-5	CASSLARVGGQYF
TRBV10-3	TRBJ2-3	CAISNDQMADTQYF
TRBV5-4	TRBJ2-4	CASSVGTGNIQYF
TRBV6-1	TRBJ1-5	CASNGTPGQQPQHF
TRBV10-3	TRBJ2-3	CAIKPGQRLADTQYF
TRBV29-1	TRBJ2-3	CSVAGGGEGTQYF
TRBV9	TRBJ2-5	CASSARTSGSLETQYF
TRBV11-2	TRBJ1-5	CASSLEMAEISNQPQHF
TRBV7-9	TRBJ2-3	CASTRLEQQDTQYF
TRBV18	TRBJ2-7	CASSPDRAAEQYF
TRBV7-3	TRBJ2-3	CASSTGLAGDADTQYF
TRBV7-9	TRBJ2-7	CASSSVAFDYEQYF
TRBV30	TRBJ1-4	CAWSASTTVSNEKLFF
TRBV7-2	TRBJ2-3	CASSHLTDTQYF